This passage covers 10 T cell receptor beta chains from one sample sequenced in a study of blood T cell repertoires in COVID-19. The protocol was immunoSEQ multiplex PCR, while the TCRdb copy is restricted to in-frame clones and leaves out a portion. The sample lists fewer than 250,000 clones, about 80% occurring once. The sequencing sample was made of peripheral blood. These receptor sequences come from a woman of 80 years or more with acute or convalescent COVID-19.

The chain employs TRBV11-1 and TRBJ2-5, with 7 bases fitting TRBD2. Germline V gives CDR1 SGHAT, CDR2 FQDESV (reference sequence). This CDR3 has 15 amino acids. Trimming took 5 bases from V and 7 from J; bases not matched to a gene: 13. Here the CDR3 reads CASSHASSGTRTQYF. The CDR3 DNA sequence: TGTGCCAGCAGCCACGCGTCTAGCGGCACGCGGACCCAGTACTTC.

This clone was seen more than once but under ten times. The rearrangement uses TRBV2 and TRBJ1-5; 7 bases match TRBD1. The CDR3 contains 16 residues. V gave up 8 bases and J gave up 1 base; unmatched junction bases: 11. The germline V gene has CDR1 SNHLY and CDR2 FYNNEI. The CDR3 sequence: CASGGAGGRSNQPQHF. As DNA, the CDR3 is TGTGCCAGCGGGGGCGCAGGGGGTCGGAGCAATCAGCCCCAGCATTTT.

This chain links TRBV19 with TRBJ1-2, with D perhaps TRBD1 (5 bases). V was clipped by 9 bases and J by 4 bases, with 15 bases between them. Per germline, CDR1 LNHDA and CDR2 SQIVND (reference sequence). The CDR3 is 13 amino acids. CDR3 DNA: TGTGCCAGCGGTTCATGGGGACTCTATGGCTACACCTTC. Amino acid sequence: CASGSWGLYGYTF.

The V gene is TRBV7-9, the J gene TRBJ2-3; 8 bases match TRBD2. Germline V CDR1 and CDR2: SEHNR, FQNEAQ (reference sequence). Germline trimming cut 3 bases from V and 5 bases from J; bases unmatched to any gene: 10. CDR3 length: 16 residues. The CDR3 DNA follows: TGTGCCAGCAGCTTTTATATGCGGGAGGTGGGAGATACGCAGTATTTT. Translation gives CASSFYMREVGDTQYF.

The chain is built from TRBV7-9 and TRBJ1-1, with D hard to call. CDR3 length: 14 amino acids. Germline V gene sequence: CDR1 SEHNR, CDR2 FQNEAQ (reference sequence). V shed 2 bases and J shed 6 bases, with 13 bases lying between them. The chain's CDR3 is CASSLWPVGPEAFF. In DNA form, the CDR3 reads TGTGCCAGCAGCTTATGGCCAGTGGGCCCTGAAGCTTTCTTT.

The rearrangement uses TRBV3-1 (or the pseudogene TRBV3-2) and TRBJ2-6; 7 bases agree with TRBD2. This CDR3 is built from 16 residues. Trimming took 0 bases from V and 2 from J; bases not matched to a gene: 1. Germline V gives CDR1 LGHDT, CDR2 YNNKEL (reference sequence). DNA of the CDR3: TGTGCCAGCAGCCAAGATCGGGGGGCTGGGGCCAACGTCCTGACTTTC. It is translated as CASSQDRGAGANVLTF.

This chain uses TRBV4-2 with TRBJ2-7; 10 nucleotides match TRBD2. V dropped 0 bases and J dropped 0; count of bases not matched to a gene: 11. The CDR3 contains 19 residues. Germline V lookup: CDR1 LGHNA, CDR2 YNFKEQ. The CDR3 protein is CASSQDLWAASGSSYEQYF. For the CDR3, the DNA is TGTGCCAGCAGCCAAGATCTTTGGGCGGCTAGCGGGAGCTCCTACGAGCAGTACTTC.

The V call is TRBV9, the J call TRBJ2-2, with a possible D match to TRBD2 (5 bases). Germline V gives CDR1 SGDLS, CDR2 YYNGEE. Trimming cost V 4 bases and J 2 bases, with 15 bases left between them. This CDR3 region has 16 residues. CDR3 region: CASSPKRAVNTGELFF. For the CDR3, the DNA is TGTGCCAGCAGCCCTAAAAGAGCGGTTAACACCGGGGAGCTGTTTTTT.

This clone was counted a few times. The rearrangement joins TRBV12-3 or TRBV12-4 to TRBJ2-1, with TRBD2 matching 8 bases. The V segment lost 6 bases and the J segment 13 bases; nucleotides outside the gene matches: 11. The CDR3 is 13 residues long. The CDR3 loop reads CASSAGIAGHQFF. CDR3 bases: TGTGCCAGCAGCGCTGGGATAGCGGGACACCAGTTCTTC.

The chain links TRBV6-2 or TRBV6-3 to TRBJ2-2; unclear D gene. CDR1 is MNHEY, CDR2 SVGEGT, per germline. With 2 bases removed from V and 6 bases from J, the gap between germline ends came to 4 bases. The CDR3 has 12 amino acids. The CDR3 is CASSYVAGELFF. In nucleotides, the CDR3 is TGTGCCAGCAGTTACGTAGCCGGGGAGCTGTTTTTT.